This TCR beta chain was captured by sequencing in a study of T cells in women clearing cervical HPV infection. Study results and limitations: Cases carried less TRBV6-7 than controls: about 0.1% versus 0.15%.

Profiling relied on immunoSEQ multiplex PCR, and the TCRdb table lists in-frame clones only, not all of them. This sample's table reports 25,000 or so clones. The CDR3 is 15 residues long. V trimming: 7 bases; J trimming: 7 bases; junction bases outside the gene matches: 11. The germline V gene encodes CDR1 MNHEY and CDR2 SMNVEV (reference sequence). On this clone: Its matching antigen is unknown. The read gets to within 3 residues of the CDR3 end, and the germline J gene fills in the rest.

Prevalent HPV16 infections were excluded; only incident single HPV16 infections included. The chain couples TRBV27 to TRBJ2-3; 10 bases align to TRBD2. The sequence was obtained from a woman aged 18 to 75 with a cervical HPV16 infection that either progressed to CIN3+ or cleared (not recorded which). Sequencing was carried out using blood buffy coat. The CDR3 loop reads CASTSGGASINTQYF. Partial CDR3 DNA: TGTGCCAGCACCAGCGGGGGGGCCTCTATAAATACG.